The table lists the clone carrying this T cell receptor (beta chain) with many counts. Its antigen is unidentified. The sample is drawn from a study of identical twins. Regarding the study as a whole: High-abundance cord blood beta clonotypes had fewer insertions; memory repertoires showed none. Researchers reported excess low generation probability among twin-shared out-of-frame alpha sequences.

Carrying unique molecular identifiers, the cDNA also gained a universal primer site through template switching. MiXCR, applied by TCRdb to the 5' RACE reads, yields one record per CDR3 protein. Seen here are roughly 690,000 distinct CDR3 sequences, 6% to 6.5% observed once, and the top ten hold 1.5% to 2%. The CDR3 contains 15 residues. In germline, CDR1 is LGHNA, CDR2 YNFKEQ. V lost 3 bases and J 0 bases, leaving 11 bases between the germline ends. The receptor was isolated from a man in his late teens or twenties in good health. The chain recombines TRBV4-2 with TRBJ1-2, with D uncertain. Sequenced material: naive T cells sorted from blood. The CDR3 DNA reads TGTGCCAGCAGCCAGCCACAGCTTCCTAACTATGGCTACACCTTC. Its translation: CASSQPQLPNYGYTF.